These 28 T cell receptor beta chains were all obtained from the same sample, sequenced in a study of identical twins. TCRdb ran MiXCR on the 5' RACE reads and lists one entry per CDR3 protein. The table has approximately 260,000 distinct CDR3 sequences, approximately 8.3% seen once; the top ten hold 3%. These data were also reused for a study on yellow fever vaccine responses in identical twins.

The sequenced sample consisted of CD8+ T cells sorted from blood. These receptors were obtained from a woman under 30 in good health.

In its sample, this clonotype was seen many times. The chain uses TRBV20-1 and TRBJ2-3; tentatively, D is TRBD1 (6 bases). The V gene's germline CDR1 is DFQATT and CDR2 SNEGSKA (reference sequence). The CDR3 is 12 amino acids. Trimming shortened V by 4 bases and J by 4 bases, and 9 bases separated the two germline ends. The CDR3 bases are TGCAGTGCTAACAGGGCCGCAGATACGCAGTATTTT. It codes for CSANRAADTQYF.

This clonotype has just a few counts. The chain links TRBV29-1 to TRBJ2-2; no clear D gene. The V and J ends lost 5 bases and 4 bases respectively, with 5 bases between them. Germline V gene data show CDR1 as SQVTM and CDR2 as ANQGSEA. The CDR3 is 11 amino acids. CDR3 region: CSVHITGELFF. In DNA form, the CDR3 reads TGCAGCGTTCACATCACCGGGGAGCTGTTTTTT.

J is TRBJ2-2 and V is TRBV5-3; tentative D call: TRBD2 (5 bases). TRBV5-3 is labeled an ORF, and its function is uncertain. The CDR3 runs 15 residues. Trimming left V 5 bases short and J 0 bases short, with 11 bases between. The CDR3 protein is CARRFWTANTGELFF. CDR3 DNA: TGTGCCAGAAGGTTTTGGACTGCGAACACCGGGGAGCTGTTTTTT.

This clonotype was detected ten times or more. The chain has TRBV2 and TRBJ2-3; 10 nucleotides line up with TRBD2. From germline, CDR1 is SNHLY and CDR2 FYNNEI. The length of the CDR3 is 14 residues. Trimming cost V 9 bases and J 1 base; bases outside gene matches: 4. The CDR3 coding sequence is TGTGCCAGTTTAGCGGGGGGAGGCACAGATACGCAGTATTTT. Translated: CASLAGGGTDTQYF.

The table lists this clonotype with many counts. The rearrangement uses TRBV5-1 and TRBJ2-6; D gene unclear. Germline lookup yields CDR1 SGHRS and CDR2 YFSETQ. V was clipped by 7 bases and J by 2 bases, with 7 bases between them. The CDR3 covers 13 residues. CDR3 sequence reads: CASASPGANVLTF. As DNA, the CDR3 is TGCGCCAGCGCGAGTCCTGGGGCCAACGTCCTGACTTTC.

The chain uses TRBV9 and TRBJ1-1, with 8 bases matching TRBD1. The ends lost 0 bases at V and 5 bases at J; junction bases unmatched: 9. This CDR3 contains 16 residues. Germline loops: CDR1 SGDLS, CDR2 YYNGEE. CDR3 amino acids: CASSVDRGDLGTEAFF. Here the CDR3 DNA reads TGTGCCAGCAGCGTAGACAGGGGGGACCTGGGGACTGAAGCTTTCTTT.

Ten or more counts support this clonotype. J is TRBJ2-1 and V is TRBV20-1; 7 positions agree with TRBD1. This CDR3 comprises 13 residues. In germline, CDR1 is DFQATT, CDR2 SNEGSKA (reference sequence). CDR3 in DNA: TGCAGCCCGTTACAGGGGACCTACAATGAGCAGTTCTTC. It specifies CSPLQGTYNEQFF.

This clonotype was observed many times. The chain couples TRBV4-3 to TRBJ2-7; TRBD1 matches 8 bases. Germline loops: CDR1 LGHNA, CDR2 YSLEER. CDR3 length: 16 amino acids. With V trimmed by 0 bases and J by 4 bases, 8 bases remained unmatched. This CDR3 is CASSQDVGQGAYEQYF. The CDR3 DNA reads TGCGCCAGCAGCCAAGATGTGGGCCAGGGGGCTTACGAGCAGTACTTC.

In this sample, this clonotype turned up many times. The genes are TRBV27 and TRBJ2-2, with 9 bases fitting TRBD2. The CDR3 is made up of 15 amino acids. The germline gives CDR1 MNHEY, CDR2 SMNVEV (reference sequence). V was pared by 4 bases and J by 7 bases, with 7 bases of the junction left unmatched. The CDR3 spells CASSSGGRAHGELFF. The CDR3 DNA reads as TGTGCCAGCAGTTCTGGCGGGAGGGCCCACGGGGAGCTGTTTTTT.

The J gene is TRBJ2-5, the V gene TRBV7-9; 8 bases fit TRBD1. The ends lost 1 base at V and 5 bases at J; junction bases unmatched: 6. The CDR3 covers 15 residues. Germline V gene lookup returns CDR1 SEHNR and CDR2 FQNEAQ (reference sequence). The DNA of the CDR3 is TGTGCCAGCAGCTTAGTAGCGGACAGGGTTGAGACCCAGTACTTC. It specifies CASSLVADRVETQYF.

This clonotype was observed a handful of times. V and J are TRBV20-1 and TRBJ2-7; D uncertain. CDR1 and CDR2 (germline): DFQATT, SNEGSKA (reference sequence). Trimming removed 3 bases at V and 3 bases at J, with 15 bases between. The CDR3 totals 14 residues. DNA for the CDR3: TGCAGTGCTAGTAATCCGGAACTTCTCTACGAGCAGTACTTC. Its translation is CSASNPELLYEQYF.

This clonotype was counted only a few times. V usage is TRBV20-1 and J usage is TRBJ2-7, with D possibly being TRBD1 or TRBD2 (6 bases each). V gave up 3 bases and J gave up 1 base, with 10 bases separating them. The CDR3 contains 13 residues. Germline V gene lookup returns CDR1 DFQATT and CDR2 SNEGSKA (reference sequence). The CDR3, as DNA: TGCAGTGCTAGGAGGGGGGAGTCCTACGAGCAGTACTTC. Its translation is CSARRGESYEQYF.

This clonotype was picked up one time. J is TRBJ2-5 and V is TRBV6-1, with D possibly being TRBD1 (5 bases). The CDR3 runs 14 residues. Germline-derived CDR1 and CDR2 are MNHNS and SASEGT. The ends were cut back, 6 bases at V and 3 bases at J, with 14 bases in the middle. CDR3 amino acids: CASSQGVWEETQYF. The CDR3 DNA reads TGTGCCAGCAGCCAAGGGGTTTGGGAAGAGACCCAGTACTTC.

This clonotype was observed a few times. The chain combines TRBV5-6 with TRBJ2-1, with 7 nucleotides matching TRBD1. Germline V gene data show CDR1 as SGHDT and CDR2 as YYEEEE. J was trimmed by 0 bases and V by 6 bases; bases with no gene match: 12. CDR3 length: 17 amino acids. The CDR3 DNA is TGTGCCAGCACCATCGCCCAAGGGACAGCCTCCTACAATGAGCAGTTCTTC. It codes for CASTIAQGTASYNEQFF.

This chain uses TRBV7-2 with TRBJ2-1; D unresolved. Germline CDR1 SGHTA, CDR2 FQGNSA. The CDR3 consists of 12 residues. Trimming left V 2 bases short and J 10 bases short, with 9 bases between. The CDR3 reads CASSLPLREQFF. As DNA, the CDR3 is TGTGCCAGCAGCTTACCCCTCCGAGAGCAGTTCTTC.

Many counts were recorded for this clonotype. The chain employs TRBV12-3 or TRBV12-4 and TRBJ1-5, with unresolved D. The CDR3 consists of 15 residues. V shed 1 base and J shed 3 bases, with 10 bases lying between them. The CDR3 coding sequence is TGTGCCAGCAGTTTAGTGTCCGCTCCCAATCAGCCCCAGCATTTT. This gives the protein CASSLVSAPNQPQHF.

The rearrangement links TRBV15 to TRBJ2-7, with 7 bases identical to TRBD2. V lost 5 bases to trimming and J lost 0 bases; unmatched junction nucleotides: 7. This CDR3 contains 15 residues. Per germline, CDR1 LNHNV and CDR2 YYDKDF (reference sequence). The CDR3 spells CATSAREASSYEQYF. The CDR3 coding sequence is TGTGCCACCAGCGCACGGGAGGCGAGCTCCTACGAGCAGTACTTC.

This clonotype was seen more than once but under ten times. This rearrangement joins TRBV20-1 to TRBJ2-1; 9 bases are a match to TRBD1. V was clipped by 5 bases and J by 7 bases; unmatched bases: 18. The germline V gene has CDR1 DFQATT and CDR2 SNEGSKA (reference sequence). The CDR3 is 17 residues long. The CDR3 here is CSAPDRGASFISNEQFF. Written as DNA, the CDR3 is TGCAGTGCTCCGGACAGGGGTGCCTCTTTCATATCTAATGAGCAGTTCTTC.

This clonotype appeared a few times. Germline and junction disagree at one end, which may indicate a read error. The chain joins TRBV10-3 to TRBJ2-1; TRBD1 matches 12 bases. CDR1 is ENHRY, CDR2 SYGVKD, per germline. The CDR3 spans 15 residues. CDR3 protein: CASSESGTGGDEQFF. The DNA for the CDR3 is TGTGCCAGCAGTGAGTCCGGGACAGGGGGCGATGAGCAGTTCTTC.

In its sample, this clonotype was seen a few times. The chain links TRBV18 to TRBJ2-1; 8 bases fit TRBD1. Germline CDR1 reads KGHSH; CDR2 reads LQKENI. The CDR3 runs to 17 residues. The V gene end was trimmed by 4 bases and the J gene end by 2 bases; junction bases not matched to a gene: 10. CDR3 protein: CASSLMDRVDTYNEQFF. The DNA of the CDR3 is TGTGCCAGCTCACTAATGGACAGGGTGGATACCTACAATGAGCAGTTCTTC.

This clonotype was found many times. The CDR3 sequence is CSAPFPVGPHLVIDTQYF. CDR3 coding DNA: TGCAGTGCTCCTTTCCCCGTAGGTCCCCACCTTGTCATAGATACGCAGTATTTT. The chain has TRBV20-1 and TRBJ2-3; no clear D. The CDR3 is 18 residues long. CDR1 DFQATT and CDR2 SNEGSKA come from the germline V gene (reference sequence). V shed 5 bases and J shed 5 bases, with 29 bases lying between them.

This clonotype has a handful of counts. The genes are TRBV7-9 and TRBJ1-1, with a weak D call TRBD1 (5 bases). This CDR3 spans 15 amino acids. Deletions cut 5 bases from V and 3 bases from J, with 16 bases between. The germline CDR1 and CDR2 sequences are SEHNR and FQNEAQ (reference sequence). The CDR3 region has the DNA TGTGCCAGCAGCACCCGAAGAGGGGAGGACACTGAAGCTTTCTTT. Its translation is CASSTRRGEDTEAFF.

This clonotype was seen only a few times. The chain joins TRBV20-1 to TRBJ2-3; 14 positions match TRBD2. CDR3 size: 17 residues. V shed 0 bases, J shed 3 bases, and the junction held 5 bases outside the gene matches. Germline CDR1 reads DFQATT; CDR2 reads SNEGSKA (reference sequence). The CDR3 DNA reads TGCAGTGCTAGAGATGGGACTAGCGGGAGAGGGACAGATACGCAGTATTTT. Its translation is CSARDGTSGRGTDTQYF.

This clonotype was seen a few times. The chain couples TRBV11-2 to TRBJ2-5, with D possibly being TRBD1 or TRBD2 (6 bases each). Trimming removed 0 bases at V and 9 bases at J, with 20 bases between. The germline gives CDR1 SGHAT, CDR2 FQNNGV. This CDR3 region has 16 residues. CDR3 bases: TGTGCCAGCAGCTTAGATATATCGGGGCTTAGGGGGGCCCAGTACTTC. It codes for CASSLDISGLRGAQYF.

The chain couples TRBV10-3 to TRBJ2-5, with D perhaps matching TRBD1 (6 bases). Germline values: CDR1 ENHRY, CDR2 SYGVKD. This CDR3 is built from 15 residues. The V and J ends lost 0 bases and 4 bases respectively, with 12 bases between them. In DNA form, the CDR3 reads TGTGCCATCAGTGAGTCACAGGGCTTGGGAGAGACCCAGTACTTC. Its translation is CAISESQGLGETQYF.

This clonotype occurred many times. V is TRBV4-1 and J is TRBJ1-3; D is ambiguous. Germline values: CDR1 MGHRA, CDR2 YSYEKL. This CDR3 comprises 15 residues. Deletions cut 1 base from V and 8 bases from J, with 15 bases between. CDR3 DNA sequence: TGCGCCAGCAGCCAAGGCCGGACCGGGAAGGACACCATATATTTT. Translating it yields CASSQGRTGKDTIYF.

The chain links TRBV4-1 to TRBJ2-1; 9 bases align to TRBD2. CDR3 length equals 15 residues. Germline values: CDR1 MGHRA, CDR2 YSYEKL. The junction had 9 bases not matched to a gene; V was cut back by 4 bases and J by 8 bases. The CDR3 here is CASSPGGGASHEQFF. The DNA of the CDR3 is TGCGCCAGCAGCCCGGGCGGGGGGGCCTCCCATGAGCAGTTCTTC.

This clonotype was counted only a few times. The genes are TRBV7-9 and TRBJ2-2; no firm D call. Trimming removed 4 bases from V and 6 bases from J, with 9 bases in between. This CDR3 is 13 amino acids long. Germline assignment: CDR1 SEHNR and CDR2 FQNEAQ (reference sequence). CDR3 sequence: CASSSILSGELFF. In nucleotides, the CDR3 is TGTGCCAGCAGCTCTATATTATCCGGGGAGCTGTTTTTT.